The 14 T cell receptor beta chains below were found in one sample sequenced in a study of blood T cell repertoires in COVID-19. Assay used: immunoSEQ multiplex PCR; TCRdb lists only in-frame clones, some missing. The sample shows about 79,000 clones, roughly 90% of them seen only once. The specimen sequenced was peripheral blood. The receptors were gathered from a man in his sixties or seventies with active or convalescent COVID-19.

Only one count was recorded for this clone. This chain joins TRBV30 and TRBJ2-5; D perhaps matches TRBD2 (5 bases). Trimming removed 0 bases from V and 4 bases from J, with 9 bases in between. The CDR3 is 13 amino acids. Germline V gene data show CDR1 as GTSNPN and CDR2 as SVGIG (reference sequence). CDR3 in amino acids: CAWSVMAGETQYF. As DNA, the CDR3 is TGTGCCTGGAGTGTGATGGCGGGAGAGACCCAGTACTTC.

The rearrangement joins TRBV19 to TRBJ2-1; tentatively, D is TRBD1 (6 bases). The CDR3 runs to 14 residues. Germline CDR1 LNHDA, CDR2 SQIVND (reference sequence). With 7 bases removed from V and 6 bases from J, the gap between germline ends came to 16 bases. Here the CDR3 reads CASNLDSDSNEQFF. CDR3 DNA: TGTGCCAGTAACTTGGACAGCGACTCCAATGAGCAGTTCTTC. The full variable domain, rest sourced from reference TRBV19 and TRBJ2-1, is DGGITQSPKYLFRKEGQNVTLSCEQNLNHDAMYWYRQDPGQGLRLIYYSQIVNDFQKGDIAEGYSVSREKKESFPLTVTSAQKNPTAFYLCASNLDSDSNEQFFGPGTRLTVL.

The gene calls are TRBV9 and TRBJ1-2, with D possibly matching TRBD1 (6 bases). The V and J ends lost 0 bases and 3 bases respectively, with 6 bases between them. The germline V gene has CDR1 SGDLS and CDR2 YYNGEE. This CDR3 is built from 13 residues. CDR3 sequence (DNA): TGTGCCAGCAGCGTAGGGACAGACTATGGCTACACCTTC. It specifies CASSVGTDYGYTF.

The rearrangement links TRBV6-5 to TRBJ2-7; 12 positions match TRBD2. The CDR3 is 15 residues long. The trim removed 4 bases at V and 2 bases at J, leaving 3 bases unmatched. The germline CDR1 and CDR2 sequences are MNHEY and SVGAGI. The CDR3 region is CASSWTSGIAYEQYF. The CDR3, as DNA: TGTGCCAGCAGTTGGACTAGCGGGATAGCCTACGAGCAGTACTTC.

This chain connects TRBV5-1 to TRBJ1-4; tentative D call: TRBD1 (5 bases). The CDR3 is 16 residues long. The germline V gene encodes CDR1 SGHRS and CDR2 YFSETQ. The V and J ends lost 1 base and 3 bases respectively, with 13 bases between them. CDR3 in amino acids: CASSLLVTGPNEKLFF. CDR3 in DNA: TGCGCCAGCAGCTTGCTTGTAACAGGACCTAATGAAAAACTGTTTTTT.

V usage is TRBV11-2 and J usage is TRBJ2-2; maybe TRBD2 (5 bases). Germline V gene lookup returns CDR1 SGHAT and CDR2 FQNNGV. Trimming cost V 5 bases and J 7 bases, with 20 bases left between them. The CDR3 spans 16 residues. The CDR3 coding sequence is TGTGCCAGCAGCCGACCGACTATGAACATTGTCGGGGAGCTGTTTTTT. Amino acids: CASSRPTMNIVGELFF.

The chain joins TRBV12-2 to TRBJ1-2; TRBD1, the table's D call, was not compared with the DNA. TRBV12-2 is an annotated pseudogene. This CDR3 is 16 amino acids long. The CDR3 spells CASRTPRSEGAYGYTF. The CDR3 nucleotides are TGTGCAAGTCGCACGCCCAGATCGGAGGGGGCCTATGGCTACACCTTC.

The count of this clone is one. The chain recombines TRBV29-1 with TRBJ1-1; TRBD1 aligns across 12 bases. This CDR3 has 15 residues. V was pared by 6 bases and J by 7 bases, with 12 bases of the junction left unmatched. Germline CDR1 and CDR2: SQVTM and ANQGSEA. The CDR3 sequence is CSVWSPGQGAGEAFF. CDR3 DNA sequence: TGCAGCGTATGGTCACCGGGACAGGGGGCGGGTGAAGCTTTCTTT.

The chain joins TRBV4-1 to TRBJ1-5; a possible D gene is TRBD1 (5 bases). V lost 1 base and J lost 6, with 13 bases in between. The CDR3 contains 15 residues. Germline V gene sequence: CDR1 MGHRA, CDR2 YSYEKL. CDR3 sequence reads: CASSQAGGVGQPQHF. The CDR3 DNA reads TGCGCCAGCAGCCAAGCTGGAGGGGTTGGTCAGCCCCAGCATTTT.

The count of this clone is one. The chain has TRBV10-3 and TRBJ2-5, with TRBD1 matching 11 bases. V was clipped by 4 bases and J by 2 bases; unmatched bases: 12. Germline V gene data show CDR1 as ENHRY and CDR2 as SYGVKD. The CDR3 has 18 residues. CDR3 DNA: TGTGCCATCAGTGTTGGGACAGGGGGGTCGACGTTACAAGAGACCCAGTACTTC. It is translated as CAISVGTGGSTLQETQYF.

The V call is TRBV7-2, the J call TRBJ2-7; 8 bases match TRBD2. The CDR3 extends over 15 amino acids. Germline loops: CDR1 SGHTA, CDR2 FQGNSA. The ends lost 3 bases at V and 1 base at J; junction bases unmatched: 5. As DNA, the CDR3 is TGTGCCAGCAGCTTGGCGGGGGGCGTTTCCTACGAGCAGTACTTC. It yields the protein CASSLAGGVSYEQYF.

The chain joins TRBV18 to TRBJ2-7, with TRBD1 matching 8 bases. V was clipped by 3 bases and J by 3 bases; unmatched bases: 1. The CDR3 runs to 13 residues. Germline CDR1 KGHSH, CDR2 LQKENI. The CDR3 loop reads CASSPGTGYEQYF. DNA of the CDR3: TGTGCCAGCTCACCCGGGACAGGCTACGAGCAGTACTTC. Complete variable domain (other parts from reference TRBV18 and TRBJ2-7): NAGVMQNPRHLVRRRGQEARLRCSPMKGHSHVYWYRQLPEEGLKFMVYLQKENIIDESGMPKERFSAEFPKEGPSILRIQQVVRGDSAAYFCASSPGTGYEQYFGPGTRLTVT.

As to this clone: At one end the junction does not follow the germline gene, possibly because of a read error. The chain employs TRBV29-1 and TRBJ1-1; 7 positions match TRBD1. The CDR3 runs 13 residues. CDR1 and CDR2 from the germline V gene are SQVTM and ANQGSEA. CDR3 DNA: TGCAGCGTTCAACAGGGGTTGAAGACTGAAGCTTTCTTT. Amino acids: CSVQQGLKTEAFF.

V and J are TRBV2 and TRBJ2-7; 7 bases match TRBD1. Germline V gene lookup returns CDR1 SNHLY and CDR2 FYNNEI. Trimming removed 2 bases from V and 0 bases from J; junction bases left unmatched: 16. This CDR3 spans 19 amino acids. The DNA of the CDR3 is TGTGCCAGCAGTGAAAGGGGGTACAGGGGTGTATCGTTCTCCTACGAGCAGTACTTC. Translated: CASSERGYRGVSFSYEQYF.